This is a list of T cell receptor beta chains from one sample in a study of shared clonotypes between healthy human individuals. Libraries were prepared by immunoSEQ multiplex PCR; TCRdb keeps only in-frame clonotypes and omits some of them. The sample records some 2,400,000 clones, 90% to 96% being singletons. Sequenced material: naive CD4+ T cells sorted from blood. The receptors were sampled from a man between 18 and 29 years old in good health. Both conserved end residues are part of each CDR3. A D gene is named only where the DNA matches it firmly. Rows give clone size only sometimes, using once, few, many, or a class for an expanded clone.

TRBV2	14	NA	TRBJ2-5	NA	TGTGCCAGCAGTGGCCCTAATTCCGAAACGACCCAGTACTTC	CASSGPNSETTQYF
TRBV5-1	16	NA	TRBJ2-1	TRBD2	TGCGCCAGCAGCCCTAGGACTAGCGGGGGAGGAATGGAGCAGTTCTTC	CASSPRTSGGGMEQFF
TRBV20-1	11	NA	TRBJ2-3	NA	TGCAGTGCGCCCAGGCCAGATACGCAGTATTTT	CSAPRPDTQYF
TRBV19	16	NA	TRBJ1-4	TRBD1	TGTGCCAGTACTACGGGACAGCCGAGATGGGCTGAAAAACTGTTTTTT	CASTTGQPRWAEKLFF
TRBV19	19	NA	TRBJ1-6	NA	TGTGCCAGTAGTCGACGCGCGGGCGACACTTACTCCTATAATTCACCCCTCCACTTT	CASSRRAGDTYSYNSPLHF
TRBV19	18	NA	TRBJ1-2	TRBD1	TGTGCCAGTAGTAGACAGGGGGCGCGGAGTATGGAGTACTATGGCTACACCTTC	CASSRQGARSMEYYGYTF
TRBV19	16	NA	TRBJ2-1	TRBD2	TGTGCCAGTAGTACTGGGGGGGGACTAGCTATCAATGAGCAGTTCTTC	CASSTGGGLAINEQFF
TRBV2	14	NA	TRBJ2-2	NA	TGTGCCAGCTATAGGGGGTCGAACACCGGGGAGCTGTTTTTT	CASYRGSNTGELFF
TRBV27	13	NA	TRBJ1-2	NA	TGTGCCAGCAGTTTTGGCTCTAATAGGGGCTACACCTTC	CASSFGSNRGYTF
TRBV7-8	14	NA	TRBJ2-7	TRBD1	TGTGCCAGCAGCTTCCGGGACAGGGGCTCCGAGCAGTACTTC	CASSFRDRGSEQYF
TRBV5-1	15	NA	TRBJ1-5	NA	TGCGCCAGCAGCTTCGCGGGGGCCGCGAATCAGCCCCAGCATTTT	CASSFAGAANQPQHF
TRBV7-2	12	once	TRBJ2-7	NA	TGTGCCAGCAGCTTAACACCCTACGAGCAGTACTTC	CASSLTPYEQYF
TRBV6-1	14	NA	TRBJ2-5	TRBD1	TGTGCCAGTCGAACAGGGGCATGGGGGGAGACCCAGTACTTC	CASRTGAWGETQYF
TRBV5-1	16	NA	TRBJ2-1	NA	TGCGCCAGCAGCTGGGGGACGGGTTCCTCCTACAATGAGCAGTTCTTC	CASSWGTGSSYNEQFF
TRBV11-3	14	NA	TRBJ2-1	NA	TGTGCCAGCAGCCCTCCGGGCTACTTCAATGAGCAGTTCTTC	CASSPPGYFNEQFF
TRBV5-1	18	once	TRBJ2-2	NA	TGCGCCAGCAGCTTCCCTCGCTTCCGGGAGCTCGACACCGGGGAGCTGTTTTTT	CASSFPRFRELDTGELFF